This entry lists 20 T cell receptor beta chains sequenced from one sample in a study of blood T cells in healthy people across ages. A second roughly 6 to 11 cycle PCR used barcoded and J-beta primers. TCRdb re-derived calls from the 5' RACE reads in MiXCR, one entry per CDR3 protein. The table shows about 730,000 distinct CDR3 sequences, with roughly two fifths occurring only once. The sequencing input was blood. The receptors stem from a woman aged 60-70 years in good health.

For this clonotype: The junction differs from germline at one of its ends, possibly a read error. J is TRBJ2-7 and V is TRBV12-3 or TRBV12-4; 10 positions agree with TRBD1. This CDR3 spans 14 amino acids. The CDR3 sequence is CAGSFGTGVYEQYF. CDR3 DNA sequence: TGTGCCGGCAGTTTTGGGACAGGGGTCTACGAGCAGTACTTC.

The chain uses TRBV30 and TRBJ1-2; no definite D call. The V gene lost 0 bases and the J gene lost 4 bases, with 3 bases spanning the gap. This CDR3 region has 11 residues. Germline V lookup: CDR1 GTSNPN, CDR2 SVGIG (reference sequence). The CDR3: CAWSVAYGYTF. The CDR3 coding sequence is TGTGCCTGGAGTGTAGCCTATGGCTACACCTTC.

The J gene is TRBJ2-7, the V gene TRBV11-1; D is possibly TRBD1 (5 bases). Trimming stripped 5 bases from V and 6 bases from J, with 17 bases between. This CDR3 region has 14 residues. The germline V gene encodes CDR1 SGHAT and CDR2 FQDESV (reference sequence). This CDR3 is CASSPRPGQPEQYF. The CDR3 nucleotides are TGTGCCAGCAGCCCGAGACCAGGGCAGCCCGAGCAGTACTTC.

This clonotype was recorded at least ten times. The CDR3 DNA reads TGTGCCAGCACCGGACAGGGGGAGACCCAGTACTTC. It codes for CASTGQGETQYF. The chain employs TRBV6-5 and TRBJ2-5, with 9 bases identical to TRBD1. The CDR3 totals 12 residues. J lost 5 bases, V lost 7 bases, and 2 bases had no gene match. Germline CDR1 is MNHEY and CDR2 is SVGAGI.

This clonotype was detected once. The chain's CDR3 is CATFREGANTEAFF. The CDR3 nucleotides read TGTGCCACCTTTAGGGAGGGGGCAAACACTGAAGCTTTCTTT. The rearrangement links TRBV6-5 to TRBJ1-1, with 7 bases that match TRBD1. The CDR3 contains 14 residues. Trimming removed 10 bases from V and 2 bases from J; junction bases left unmatched: 10. Germline CDR1 MNHEY, CDR2 SVGAGI.

This clonotype was counted ten times or more. Here the CDR3 DNA reads TGTGCCAGCAGCCCCCGCAACACAGATACGCAGTATTTT. Amino acid sequence: CASSPRNTDTQYF. The chain has TRBV7-3 and TRBJ2-3; D gene ambiguous. V lost 5 bases and J 2 bases, leaving 8 bases between the germline ends. Germline V gene data show CDR1 as SGHTA and CDR2 as FQGTGA. The length of the CDR3 is 13 residues.

The CDR3 region is CASHEPRVGYTF. The CDR3 DNA follows: TGTGCCAGCCACGAGCCAAGGGTTGGCTACACCTTC. The chain carries TRBV3-1 and TRBJ1-2; no definite D call. Trimming shortened V by 8 bases and J by 7 bases, and 14 bases separated the two germline ends. The CDR3 contains 12 residues. Germline lookup yields CDR1 LGHDT and CDR2 YNNKEL (reference sequence).

The V gene is TRBV7-9, the J gene TRBJ2-1; D gene unclear. There are 14 residues in the CDR3. The germline gives CDR1 SEHNR, CDR2 FQNEAQ (reference sequence). Trimming shortened V by 1 base and J by 5 bases, and 9 bases separated the two germline ends. DNA of the CDR3: TGTGCCAGCAGCTTAGAAAGTACCAACAATGAGCAGTTCTTC. It encodes CASSLESTNNEQFF. Variable domain in full (rest from reference TRBV7-9 and TRBJ2-1): DTGVSQNPRHKITKRGQNVTFRCDPISEHNRLYWYRQTLGQGPEFLTYFQNEAQLEKSRLLSDRFSAERPKGSFSTLEIQRTEQGDSAMYLCASSLESTNNEQFFGPGTRLTVL.

Comment on this clonotype: Compared with germline, one end of the junction differs, possibly owing to a read error. This chain links TRBV11-2 with TRBJ2-1; D not certain. CDR1 and CDR2 (germline): SGHAT, FQNNGV. This CDR3 is built from 14 residues. The CDR3 DNA is TGTACCAGCAGAGAGGTGAGCTCCTACAATGAGCAGTTCTTC. The encoded protein is CTSREVSSYNEQFF.

The chain carries TRBV7-2 and TRBJ2-3, with D tentatively TRBD2 (6 bases). The germline V gene has CDR1 SGHTA and CDR2 FQGNSA. This CDR3 spans 15 amino acids. The germline V and J ends were trimmed by 5 bases and 6 bases, with 18 bases remaining between them. CDR3 coding DNA: TGTGCCAGCAGCCTAAACACGGGACTTCTGGATACGCAGTATTTT. This sequence encodes CASSLNTGLLDTQYF.

This chain joins TRBV29-1 and TRBJ1-1; no clear D. Germline assignment: CDR1 SQVTM and CDR2 ANQGSEA. There are 12 residues in the CDR3. V was trimmed by 4 bases and J by 0 bases, leaving 6 bases between them. Here the CDR3 reads CSVGVVNTEAFF. The CDR3 coding sequence is TGCAGCGTTGGGGTTGTGAACACTGAAGCTTTCTTT.

The chain couples TRBV9 to TRBJ1-1; D gene ambiguous. Germline values: CDR1 SGDLS, CDR2 YYNGEE. Between the trimmed V and J ends, which lost 0 bases and 1 base, there was a span of 7 bases. The CDR3 has 14 amino acids. The CDR3: CASSVGVGNTEAFF. CDR3 DNA sequence: TGTGCCAGCAGCGTAGGAGTGGGGAACACTGAAGCTTTCTTT.

This clonotype was observed a handful of times. The chain employs TRBV10-2 and TRBJ2-3; 7 bases fit TRBD2. Germline-derived CDR1 and CDR2 are WSHSY and SAAADI. This CDR3 comprises 17 residues. With 2 bases clipped from V and 2 bases from J, the junction kept 10 bases outside the gene matches. Here the CDR3 DNA reads TGCGCCAGCAGTGAGGCTGGCGCGGGGGACCACACAGATACGCAGTATTTT. Translated: CASSEAGAGDHTDTQYF.

V gene TRBV27 combines with J gene TRBJ2-4, with D perhaps matching TRBD2 (5 bases). This CDR3 region has 12 residues. V was shortened by 6 bases and J by 10 bases, with 13 bases between the two germline ends. The germline CDR1 and CDR2 sequences are MNHEY and SMNVEV (reference sequence). The CDR3 coding sequence is TGTGCCAGCAGCAATACCGGGATGATTCAGTACTTC. It translates to CASSNTGMIQYF.

This clonotype was detected a few times. V usage is TRBV24-1 and J usage is TRBJ2-3, with TRBD1 identical over 8 bases. V lost 4 bases and J lost 4; bases outside the gene matches: 6. The CDR3 is 15 amino acids. Per the germline V gene, CDR1 is KGHDR and CDR2 is SFDVKD. Here the CDR3 reads CATSERTGKADTQYF. The CDR3 bases are TGTGCCACCAGTGAACGGACAGGGAAGGCAGATACGCAGTATTTT.

This clonotype has ten or more counts. This sequence joins TRBV5-1 and TRBJ2-1; D unclear. V was trimmed by 3 bases and J by 0 bases, leaving 7 bases between them. The CDR3 covers 14 residues. Germline assignment: CDR1 SGHRS and CDR2 YFSETQ. In DNA, the CDR3 is TGCGCCAGCAGCTCCGACTCCTCCTACAATGAGCAGTTCTTC. Its protein product is CASSSDSSYNEQFF.

CDR3 amino acids: CSVRPGRATNEKLFF. Here the CDR3 DNA reads TGCAGCGTCCGGCCGGGGAGGGCAACTAATGAAAAACTGTTTTTT. The V gene is TRBV29-1, the J gene TRBJ1-4; D ambiguous. Germline loops: CDR1 SQVTM, CDR2 ANQGSEA. Trimming left V 6 bases short and J 0 bases short, with 14 bases between. The CDR3 consists of 15 residues.

Comment on this clonotype: Being one base from a much bigger clone, this may be a read error. The chain links TRBV7-3 to TRBJ2-1; D is uncertain. The germline V gene has CDR1 SGHTA and CDR2 FQGTGA. Trimming shortened V by 5 bases and J by 8 bases, and 16 bases separated the two germline ends. The CDR3 is 14 amino acids. Here the CDR3 reads CASSVSPANYEQFF. The CDR3, as DNA: TGTGCCAGCAGCGTAAGTCCAGCTAATTATGAGCAGTTCTTC.

The gene calls are TRBV4-2 and TRBJ1-1; D is unclear. The CDR3 extends over 14 amino acids. Germline values: CDR1 LGHNA, CDR2 YNFKEQ. With 1 base removed from V and 0 bases from J, the gap between germline ends came to 6 bases. The CDR3 protein is CASSQGGMNTEAFF. The CDR3 DNA sequence: TGTGCCAGCAGCCAAGGAGGGATGAACACTGAAGCTTTCTTT.

The gene calls are TRBV7-2 and TRBJ2-1; 8 nucleotides match TRBD2. The CDR3 length is 15 residues. The J segment lost 9 bases and the V segment lost 1 base, leaving 8 bases of the junction unmatched. Germline CDR1 and CDR2: SGHTA and FQGNSA. This CDR3 reads CASSLDGPRGGEQFF. The CDR3 nucleotides read TGTGCCAGCAGCTTAGACGGGCCCCGGGGGGGTGAGCAGTTCTTC.